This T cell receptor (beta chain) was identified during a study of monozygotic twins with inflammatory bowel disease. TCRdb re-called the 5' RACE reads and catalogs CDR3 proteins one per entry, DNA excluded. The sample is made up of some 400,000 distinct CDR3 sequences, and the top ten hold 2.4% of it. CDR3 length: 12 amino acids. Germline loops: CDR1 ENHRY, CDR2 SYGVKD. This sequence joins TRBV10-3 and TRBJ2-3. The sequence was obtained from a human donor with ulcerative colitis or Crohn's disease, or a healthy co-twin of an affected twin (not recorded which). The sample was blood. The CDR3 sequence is CAISDNRDTQYF.